One sample yielded the 28 T cell receptor beta chains listed below, sequenced in a study of graft-versus-host responses after intestinal transplantation. TCRdb keeps only in-frame clones here, not all; method: immunoSEQ multiplex PCR. The sample records around 88,000 clones, about 91% being singletons. Their specific antigens are unknown. This sample comprised unstimulated CD8+ T cells sorted from spleen or lymph node cells, obtained before transplant. These receptors came from a human donor who was the organ donor for an intestinal transplant.

The chain has TRBV7-9 and TRBJ1-1, with D perhaps TRBD1 (6 bases). V lost 5 bases, J lost 1 base, and 20 bases lay in between. This CDR3 spans 17 amino acids. CDR1 and CDR2 (germline): SEHNR, FQNEAQ (reference sequence). This CDR3 is CASSNLPPDSPNTEAFF. CDR3 sequence (DNA): TGTGCCAGCAGCAACTTACCGCCGGACAGCCCGAACACTGAAGCTTTCTTT.

The rearrangement uses TRBV5-5 and TRBJ2-1; 8 bases match TRBD1. The CDR3 runs to 14 residues. The ends lost 4 bases at V and 5 bases at J; junction bases unmatched: 5. Germline CDR1 and CDR2: SGHKS and YYEKEE (reference sequence). CDR3 sequence: CASSLRGRNNEQFF. The CDR3 DNA reads as TGTGCCAGCAGCCTCAGGGGGCGGAACAATGAGCAGTTCTTC.

This chain links TRBV9 with TRBJ2-5; 11 nucleotides agree with TRBD2. CDR1 and CDR2 from the germline V gene are SGDLS and YYNGEE. V shed 5 bases and J 0 bases; nucleotides not matched to a gene: 12. This CDR3 has 18 amino acids. This CDR3 reads CASRASGGLKAYQETQYF. The CDR3 DNA is TGTGCCAGCAGGGCTAGCGGGGGGCTCAAAGCTTACCAAGAGACCCAGTACTTC.

This chain links TRBV9 with TRBJ1-2; unclear D gene. This CDR3 spans 12 amino acids. In germline, CDR1 is SGDLS, CDR2 YYNGEE. Trimming removed 8 bases from V and 4 bases from J, with 12 bases in between. The CDR3 DNA reads as TGTGCCAGTGGGTGGGAGGGCTATGGCTACACCTTC. This encodes CASGWEGYGYTF. The full variable domain, with the rest looked up from reference TRBV9 and TRBJ1-2, is DSGVTQTPKHLITATGQRVTLRCSPRSGDLSVYWYQQSLDQGLQFLIQYYNGEERAKGNILERFSAQQFPDLHSELNLSSLELGDSALYFCASGWEGYGYTFGSGTRLTVV.

The chain's CDR3 is CAISVLAGGPVNEQFF. In nucleotides, the CDR3 is TGTGCCATCAGTGTATTAGCGGGAGGGCCGGTGAATGAGCAGTTCTTC. The chain couples TRBV10-3 to TRBJ2-1; 11 bases are a match to TRBD2. Germline CDR1 reads ENHRY; CDR2 reads SYGVKD. The CDR3 has 16 amino acids. The V gene end was trimmed by 4 bases and the J gene end by 7 bases; junction bases not matched to a gene: 9.

As regards this clone: Germline and junction disagree at one end, which may indicate a read error. The chain has TRBV4-1 and TRBJ1-1; 9 bases are a match to TRBD1. This CDR3 is 18 amino acids long. Germline lookup yields CDR1 MGHRA and CDR2 YSYEKL. Here the CDR3 DNA reads TGCGCCGGCAGCCAAGCCGACAGGGGGTCAACCGTGAACACTGAAGCTTTCTTT. Protein sequence: CAGSQADRGSTVNTEAFF.

This chain joins TRBV29-1 and TRBJ2-1, with a tentative D call TRBD2 (6 bases). This CDR3 has 8 amino acids. Germline-derived CDR1 and CDR2 are SQVTM and ANQGSEA. CDR3 nucleotides: TGCGGAGGGGATGAGCAGTTCTTC. This encodes CGGDEQFF.

This chain uses TRBV11-2 with TRBJ2-1; D is ambiguous. Germline V lookup: CDR1 SGHAT, CDR2 FQNNGV. Trimming removed 6 bases at V and 8 bases at J, with 17 bases between. This CDR3 is 14 amino acids long. CDR3 in DNA: TGTGCCAGCAGAGCCGTTGACAACAACCATGAGCAGTTCTTC. This translates into CASRAVDNNHEQFF.

The genes are TRBV5-1 and TRBJ2-1; 9 bases fit TRBD2. The length of the CDR3 is 16 residues. CDR1 SGHRS and CDR2 YFSETQ come from the germline V gene. Trimming at V came to 4 bases and at J to 5 bases, leaving 10 bases not matched to a gene. As DNA, the CDR3 is TGCGCCAGCAGCCCGGGACCGGGACTAGCAGACAATGAGCAGTTCTTC. Its translation is CASSPGPGLADNEQFF.

The chain links TRBV19 to TRBJ2-1; 14 bases align to TRBD2. From germline, CDR1 is LNHDA and CDR2 SQIVND (reference sequence). This CDR3 region has 16 residues. The J segment lost 0 bases and the V segment lost 9 bases, leaving 4 bases of the junction unmatched. In DNA, the CDR3 is TGTGCCAGGAAGGGACTAGCGGGAGCCTCCTACAATGAGCAGTTCTTC. Translation gives CARKGLAGASYNEQFF.

J is TRBJ1-1 and V is TRBV7-6, with no clear D. Germline values: CDR1 SGHVS, CDR2 FNYEAQ. Trimming left V 1 base short and J 0 bases short, with 9 bases between. This CDR3 comprises 15 residues. The CDR3 DNA follows: TGTGCCAGCAGCTTAGGGGCAGTTATGAACACTGAAGCTTTCTTT. Translating it yields CASSLGAVMNTEAFF.

The CDR3 sequence is CASSQKGGSTDTQYF. Written as DNA, the CDR3 is TGCGCCAGCAGCCAAAAGGGGGGGAGCACAGATACGCAGTATTTT. This rearrangement joins TRBV4-1 to TRBJ2-3, with a possible D match to TRBD2 (7 bases). CDR3 length: 15 residues. Germline V gene lookup returns CDR1 MGHRA and CDR2 YSYEKL. Trimming cost V 2 bases and J 0 bases, with 9 bases left between them.

The chain uses TRBV19 and TRBJ1-1; 9 positions match TRBD1. Germline V gives CDR1 LNHDA, CDR2 SQIVND (reference sequence). J was trimmed by 3 bases and V by 5 bases; bases with no gene match: 4. The CDR3 covers 14 residues. CDR3 in amino acids: CASSLWTGDTEAFF. In nucleotides, the CDR3 is TGTGCCAGTAGTTTGTGGACAGGGGACACTGAAGCTTTCTTT.

The V call is TRBV5-4, the J call TRBJ2-2; D is ambiguous. The V gene lost 0 bases and the J gene lost 5 bases, with 8 bases spanning the gap. From germline, CDR1 is SGHNT and CDR2 YYREEE (reference sequence). The CDR3 has 14 amino acids. The CDR3 DNA reads as TGTGCCAGCAGCTTGGGGTTGGGAACCGGGGAGCTGTTTTTT. As protein: CASSLGLGTGELFF.

The J gene is TRBJ2-3, the V gene TRBV6-4; the D is unclear. Germline-derived CDR1 and CDR2 are MRHNA and SNTAGT. The V end lost 5 bases, the J end lost 2 bases, and 8 bases lay between the germline ends. There are 13 residues in the CDR3. The chain's CDR3 is CASSFLFTDTQYF. DNA for the CDR3: TGTGCCAGCAGTTTCCTTTTCACAGATACGCAGTATTTT.

The rearrangement links TRBV6-4 to TRBJ2-4, with D possibly matching TRBD2 (5 bases). CDR3 length: 14 residues. V was clipped by 11 bases and J by 15 bases, with 29 bases between them. Germline lookup yields CDR1 MRHNA and CDR2 SNTAGT. The chain's CDR3 is CAPPSRTLQKHWYF. DNA for the CDR3: TGTGCCCCTCCCTCCCGGACTCTCCAAAAACATTGGTACTTC.

This chain joins TRBV27 and TRBJ2-5; 12 positions match TRBD2. J gave up 7 bases and V 6 bases, and 12 bases lay outside the gene matches. The CDR3 length is 16 residues. Germline CDR1 is MNHEY and CDR2 is SMNVEV (reference sequence). CDR3 sequence reads: CASRTHPASGGATQYF. The CDR3 DNA sequence: TGTGCCAGCAGGACCCATCCGGCTAGCGGGGGGGCGACCCAGTACTTC.

This clone was counted a single time. This rearrangement joins TRBV19 to TRBJ1-1, with a possible D match to TRBD1 (5 bases). Trimming shortened V by 8 bases and J by 4 bases, and 11 bases separated the two germline ends. Germline CDR1 is LNHDA and CDR2 is SQIVND (reference sequence). CDR3 length: 12 residues. CDR3 coding DNA: TGTGCCAGTGCCCCAGGGAGCACTGAAGCTTTCTTT. Amino acids: CASAPGSTEAFF.

The rearrangement joins TRBV27 to TRBJ2-5; no definite D call. CDR1 and CDR2 from the germline V gene are MNHEY and SMNVEV (reference sequence). The germline V and J ends were trimmed by 8 bases and 5 bases, with 24 bases remaining between them. This CDR3 contains 16 residues. CDR3 residues: CASALQSLSALETQYF. CDR3 DNA: TGTGCCAGCGCCTTGCAATCTCTTTCTGCCCTGGAGACCCAGTACTTC.

The chain joins TRBV19 to TRBJ2-1; D perhaps matches TRBD1 (6 bases). V was cut by 1 base and J by 4 bases, with 11 bases left in between. The CDR3 loop spans 15 amino acids. Germline V lookup: CDR1 LNHDA, CDR2 SQIVND (reference sequence). CDR3 sequence: CASSIGQGLYNEQFF. CDR3 nucleotides: TGTGCCAGTAGTATAGGGCAGGGGCTGTACAATGAGCAGTTCTTC.

This chain joins TRBV28 and TRBJ2-5, with D hard to call. Germline V lookup: CDR1 MDHEN, CDR2 SYDVKM. This CDR3 is 12 amino acids long. Trimming removed 5 bases from V and 5 bases from J, with 9 bases in between. The CDR3 is CASSHVFETQYF. In nucleotides, the CDR3 is TGTGCCAGCAGTCACGTGTTTGAGACCCAGTACTTC.

The rearrangement joins TRBV6-6 to TRBJ2-3; TRBD2 matches at 10 bases. Unmatched junction bases numbered 7, after V lost 2 bases and J lost 5 bases. The CDR3 covers 16 residues. CDR1 and CDR2 (germline): MNHNY, SVGAGI (reference sequence). CDR3 nucleotide sequence: TGTGCCAGCAGTTACCGTCTAGCGGGAGAAGGAGATACGCAGTATTTT. Protein: CASSYRLAGEGDTQYF.

The chain carries TRBV6-6 and TRBJ1-1; the D gene is possibly TRBD1 (6 bases). Germline V gene data show CDR1 as MNHNY and CDR2 as SVGAGI (reference sequence). The CDR3 totals 13 residues. Trimming cost V 5 bases and J 5 bases, with 12 bases left between them. The CDR3 sequence: CASSTTGLTEAFF. The DNA for the CDR3 is TGTGCCAGCAGTACGACAGGATTGACTGAAGCTTTCTTT.

This clone was counted a few times. V gene TRBV11-2 combines with J gene TRBJ2-7; 7 bases are shared with TRBD2. The length of the CDR3 is 16 residues. Trimming removed 5 bases from V and 3 bases from J; junction bases left unmatched: 13. Germline CDR1 reads SGHAT; CDR2 reads FQNNGV. CDR3 bases: TGTGCCAGCAGCCCGAACGAACGCGGGAGAAGCTACGAGCAGTACTTC. Protein product: CASSPNERGRSYEQYF.

The CDR3 bases are TGTGCCAGCAGCCAGGGGGTTCGCACTGAAGCTTTCTTT. Protein: CASSQGVRTEAFF. This chain links TRBV14 with TRBJ1-1; tentatively, D is TRBD1 (5 bases). This CDR3 has 13 amino acids. Trimming left V 3 bases short and J 4 bases short, with 9 bases between. CDR1 is SGHDN, CDR2 FVKESK, per germline.

The chain has TRBV28 and TRBJ2-3; 9 bases line up with TRBD2. V shed 3 bases, J shed 2 bases, and the junction held 3 bases outside the gene matches. Germline V lookup: CDR1 MDHEN, CDR2 SYDVKM. The length of the CDR3 is 15 residues. This chain's CDR3 is CASSFAGGFTDTQYF. CDR3 bases: TGTGCCAGCAGTTTTGCGGGAGGGTTCACAGATACGCAGTATTTT.

The chain recombines TRBV9 with TRBJ2-2; TRBD2 matches 7 bases. CDR3 length: 15 residues. Germline V gene sequence: CDR1 SGDLS, CDR2 YYNGEE. V lost 7 bases to trimming and J lost 2 bases; unmatched junction nucleotides: 8. CDR3 sequence (DNA): TGTGCCAGCGGACGGACTAGAACTAACACCGGGGAGCTGTTTTTT. This gives the protein CASGRTRTNTGELFF.

The CDR3 nucleotides read TGTGCCAGCAGTTACTCGGAGGGGGCCACCGAGCAGTACTTC. Protein sequence: CASSYSEGATEQYF. The chain employs TRBV6-6 and TRBJ2-7; a weak D match, TRBD1 (7 bases). The CDR3 spans 14 residues. Between the trimmed V and J ends, which lost 0 bases and 6 bases, there was a span of 12 bases. CDR1 and CDR2 from the germline V gene are MNHNY and SVGAGI (reference sequence).